This T cell receptor (beta chain) was profiled in a study of T cells after yellow fever vaccination. MiXCR, applied by TCRdb to the 5' RACE reads, yields one record per CDR3 protein. The sample contains about 550,000 distinct CDR3 sequences, roughly a fifth of which appear only once. Whole-study findings and limits: It was a weaker secondary response, yet one that peaked faster, at day 5 versus 15.

The CDR3 length is 14 residues. Losses at the gene ends were 5 bases for V and 9 bases for J; bases not matched to a gene: 6. CDR1 is DFQATT, CDR2 SNEGSKA, per germline (reference sequence). This clonotype was picked up a small number of times. The antigen remains undetermined. The rearrangement joins TRBV20-1 to TRBJ2-1; 14 bases are shared with TRBD2. The TCR comes from a man aged 25 to 40 who received the YFV17D yellow fever vaccine. Sequenced material: PBMCs, taken 15 days after the yellow fever booster vaccination. The DNA of the CDR3 is TGCAGTGCTGTGGGACTAGCGGGAGTTCTTGAGCAGTTCTTC. Its protein product is CSAVGLAGVLEQFF.